The 9 T cell receptor beta chains below all came from one sample that was sequenced in a study of tumor-infiltrating lymphocytes in primary liver carcinoma. Starting from roughly 0.5 ug of total RNA, TCR beta cDNA was produced with a primer in the constant region. A slightly modified ARM-PCR protocol with three nested multiplex PCR rounds produced these TCR beta libraries. TRBV1-TRBV30 forward and Cbeta reverse primers drove the first two approximately 11-cycle rounds. From the multiplex PCR reads, TCRdb called clonotypes with MiXCR, one entry per CDR3 protein. The sample yields tens of thousands of distinct CDR3 sequences, around 78% seen once. The source material, 20-30 mg of unsorted bulk tissue, was used to co-extract RNA and DNA. Specimen: liver tumor tissue from sampling region 3. Subset here: tumor region T3, left-lateral pole. These receptors were obtained from a man aged 40-49 years with primary liver carcinoma and hepatitis B virus infection.

Regarding this clonotype: One end of the junction varies from germline; a read error may be responsible. The chain has TRBV6-5 and TRBJ2-7; D possibly matches TRBD1 or TRBD2 (5 bases each). The CDR3 contains 13 residues. The germline V gene has CDR1 MNHEY and CDR2 SVGAGI. In nucleotides, the CDR3 is TGTGCCAGCAGTCACTCGAGGGGTGACGAGCAGTACTTC. Amino acid sequence: CASSHSRGDEQYF.

The V call is TRBV6-5, the J call TRBJ2-7, with 9 bases that match TRBD2. CDR1 MNHEY and CDR2 SVGAGI come from the germline V gene. The CDR3 totals 17 residues. The J segment lost 4 bases and the V segment lost 5 bases, leaving 15 bases of the junction unmatched. The CDR3 protein is CASSRRPGLARSYEQYF. The CDR3 DNA sequence: TGTGCCAGCAGTCGACGGCCGGGACTAGCAAGAAGTTACGAGCAGTACTTC.

In this sample, this clonotype turned up once. A junction boundary mismatches the germline segment, possibly from a read error. The chain uses TRBV6-2 or TRBV6-3 and TRBJ2-1; 12 bases fit TRBD2. The germline V gene has CDR1 MNHEY and CDR2 SVGEGT. This CDR3 contains 15 residues. This CDR3 is CVSSYATSGGIEQFF. CDR3 nucleotides: TGTGTCAGCAGTTATGCAACTAGCGGGGGGATTGAGCAGTTCTTT.

This chain joins TRBV10-3 and TRBJ2-7, with 8 positions matching TRBD2. Germline values: CDR1 ENHRY, CDR2 SYGVKD. There are 19 residues in the CDR3. The CDR3 DNA sequence: TGTACCACCACCAAACGATCGGGACTAGAGGGAGGGTTCTCCTACGAGCAGTACTTC. This codes for CTTTKRSGLEGGFSYEQYF.

Concerning this clonotype: One end of the junction fails to match germline, which may point to a read error. J is TRBJ2-5 and V is TRBV28; 8 bases line up with TRBD2. The CDR3 has 12 amino acids. Germline loops: CDR1 MDHEN, CDR2 SYDVKM. The CDR3 region has the DNA TGTGTCAGCAGTTCTCCTTCTAGCGGGCCTAACTTT. Translated, it gives CVSSSPSSGPNF. The variable domain in full, with the rest retrieved from reference TRBV28 and TRBJ2-5, is DVKVTQSSRYLVKRTGEKVFLECVQDMDHENMFWYRQDPGLGLRLIYFSYDVKMKEKGDIPEGYSVSREKKERFSLILESASTNQTSMYLCVSSSPSSGPNFGPGTRLLVL.

To note about this clonotype: The conserved phenylalanine or tryptophan is not found at the CDR3 terminus, so this likely reflects a read error. This chain connects TRBV29-1 to TRBJ2-1, with TRBD1 matching 7 bases. The germline V gene encodes CDR1 SQVTM and CDR2 ANQGSEA. The CDR3 length is 12 residues. The CDR3 spells CRARPGGNEQFL. The CDR3 region has the DNA TGTAGGGCCCGCCCAGGGGGTAATGAGCAGTTCTTG.

This clonotype was detected ten times or more. The chain links TRBV7-3 to TRBJ2-1, with unresolved D. This CDR3 comprises 14 residues. CDR1 is SGHTA and CDR2 is FQGTGA in the germline V gene. V dropped 5 bases and J dropped 5 bases, with 13 bases sitting between them. CDR3 protein: CASSPAGAHNEQFF. The CDR3 DNA sequence: TGTGCCAGCAGCCCCGCTGGCGCTCACAATGAGCAGTTCTTC.

The rearrangement links TRBV28 to TRBJ2-7, with 12 bases aligning to TRBD2. This CDR3 is 19 amino acids long. Losses at the gene ends were 7 bases for V and 0 bases for J; bases not matched to a gene: 16. Germline lookup yields CDR1 MDHEN and CDR2 SYDVKM. CDR3 nucleotide sequence: TGTGCCAGCAATTTTTTCGGACTAGCGGGAAGGCGAATCTCCTACGAGCAGTACTTC. It codes for CASNFFGLAGRRISYEQYF. Full variable domain (outside the CDR3, taken from reference TRBV28 and TRBJ2-7): DVKVTQSSRYLVKRTGEKVFLECVQDMDHENMFWYRQDPGLGLRLIYFSYDVKMKEKGDIPEGYSVSREKKERFSLILESASTNQTSMYLCASNFFGLAGRRISYEQYFGPGTRLTVT.

Regarding this clonotype: Given the absence of the conserved phenylalanine or tryptophan at the CDR3 end, a read error is likely. The chain recombines TRBV4-2 with TRBJ2-7, with D unresolved. Looked up from germline, CDR1 is LGHNA and CDR2 is YNFKEQ. CDR3 length: 12 residues. CDR3: CESSQGVNEQYL. The DNA of the CDR3 is TGTGAGAGCAGCCAAGGTGTGAACGAGCAGTACCTC.